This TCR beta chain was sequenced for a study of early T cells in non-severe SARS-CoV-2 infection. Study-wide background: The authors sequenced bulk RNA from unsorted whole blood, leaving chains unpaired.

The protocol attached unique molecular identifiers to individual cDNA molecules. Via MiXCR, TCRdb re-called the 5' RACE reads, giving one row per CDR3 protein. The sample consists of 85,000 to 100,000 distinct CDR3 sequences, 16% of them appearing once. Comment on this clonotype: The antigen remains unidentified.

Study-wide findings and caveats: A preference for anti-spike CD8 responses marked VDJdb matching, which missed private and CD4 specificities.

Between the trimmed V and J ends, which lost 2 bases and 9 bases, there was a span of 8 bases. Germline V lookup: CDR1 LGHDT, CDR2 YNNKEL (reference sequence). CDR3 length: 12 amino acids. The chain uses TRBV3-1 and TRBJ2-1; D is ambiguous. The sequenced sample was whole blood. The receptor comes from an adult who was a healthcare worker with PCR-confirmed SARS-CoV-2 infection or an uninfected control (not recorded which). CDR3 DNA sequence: TGTGCCAGCAGCCAAACAGTCGTTGAGCAGTTCTTC. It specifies CASSQTVVEQFF.